Listed below are T cell receptor beta chains from one sample, sequenced in a study of cytomegalovirus exposure and HLA in healthy donors. Assay: immunoSEQ multiplex PCR; the TCRdb copy retains only in-frame clones and omits some. The sample features around 88,000 clones, with just over 5.5% in its top ten. Input material: PBMCs. The receptor source for this set is a girl aged 5-17 years in good health and CMV-seropositive. CDR3s include the opening cysteine and the closing phenylalanine or tryptophan. The D gene is left open where the match is weak.

V gene	D gene	J gene	CDR3 DNA	CDR3 protein
TRBV7-9	TRBD2	TRBJ2-2	TGTGCCAGCAGCCCACCTGGGCGGGGGAGCACCGGGGAGCTGTTTTTT	CASSPPGRGSTGELFF
TRBV19	.	TRBJ1-5	TGTGCCAGTAGTGGGTCAGGGAGCGGGAATCAGCCCCAGCATTTT	CASSGSGSGNQPQHF
TRBV5-1	TRBD1	TRBJ2-1	TGCGCCAGCAGCGCCGGGACAGGGGCCAATGAGCAGTTCTTC	CASSAGTGANEQFF
TRBV7-9	.	TRBJ1-1	TGTGCCAGCAGCCACACGGGGGTAGAAGCTTTCTTT	CASSHTGVEAFF
TRBV4-2	.	TRBJ1-1	TGTGCCAGAAGCCAAGACGCTGAAGCTTTCTTT	CARSQDAEAFF
TRBV10-2	TRBD2	TRBJ2-7	TGCGCCAGCAGTGAACTAGCGGGGGGGACAACCTACGAGCAGTACTTC	CASSELAGGTTYEQYF
TRBV18	TRBD1	TRBJ2-7	TGTGCCAGCTCACCACCCGGGACAGGGGTATACTCCGAGCAGTACTTC	CASSPPGTGVYSEQYF
TRBV7-9	.	TRBJ1-2	TGTGCCAGCAGCTTTTATGCGATGGGGAGCCTAGCGACCTATGGCTACACCTTC	CASSFYAMGSLATYGYTF
TRBV6-1	.	TRBJ1-2	TGTGCCAGCAGTGAAGACAGGAGTGGCTACACCTTC	CASSEDRSGYTF
TRBV29-1	.	TRBJ2-2	TGCAGCGTTGGGGCAGGCAGCACCGGGGAGCTGTTTTTT	CSVGAGSTGELFF
TRBV5-6	.	TRBJ2-2	TGTGCCAGCAGCTTGGGCCCAAGCCCGAACACCGGGGAGCTGTTTTTT	CASSLGPSPNTGELFF
TRBV5-6	TRBD1	TRBJ2-7	TGTGCCAGCAGCTCCCTGGACAGGGTGGTATACTACGAGCAGTACTTC	CASSSLDRVVYYEQYF
TRBV18	.	TRBJ1-5	TGTGCCAGCTCACCCTCTGCGGGGCGGAACAATCAGCCCCAGCATTTT	CASSPSAGRNNQPQHF
TRBV5-4	.	TRBJ2-5	TGTGCCAGCAGCTTGGGACCAGGGCGCGAGACCCAGTACTTC	CASSLGPGRETQYF
TRBV19	TRBD1	TRBJ1-5	TGTGCCAGTAGTAGTAACCGGTGGGACAGAAGATATAGCAATCAGCCCCAGCATTTT	CASSSNRWDRRYSNQPQHF
TRBV7-3	TRBD1	TRBJ1-2	TGTGCCAGCAGCTTAGGACAGGGAAACTATGGCTACACCTTC	CASSLGQGNYGYTF
TRBV11-2	.	TRBJ1-6	TGTGCCAGCAGCGCCCGAGTAAATAATTCACCCCTCCACTTT	CASSARVNNSPLHF
TRBV7-9	.	TRBJ1-2	TGTGCCAGCAGCCCTAGTTTGGGGGCGGATGGCTACACCTTC	CASSPSLGADGYTF
TRBV7-2	TRBD1	TRBJ2-2	TGTGCCAGCAGTCATTACGGACAGGGGGCAACCGGGGAGCTGTTTTTT	CASSHYGQGATGELFF
TRBV4-1	TRBD1	TRBJ2-1	TGCGCCAGCAGCCCTTTTTACGGGACAGCTCCTGGCAATGAGCAGTTCTTC	CASSPFYGTAPGNEQFF
TRBV13	.	TRBJ1-1	TGTGCCAGCAGCTTAGGGACAAGATACACTGAAGCTTTCTTT	CASSLGTRYTEAFF
TRBV5-5	TRBD1	TRBJ2-5	TGTGCCAGCAGCTCCGGTGGTGCGACAGGGGGGAACCCATACCAAGAGACCCAGTACTTC	CASSSGGATGGNPYQETQYF
TRBV9	.	TRBJ1-2	TGTGCCAGCAGCGTAGGTGGTGGAGAGGGCATATATGGCTACACCTTC	CASSVGGGEGIYGYTF
TRBV25-1	.	TRBJ1-4	TGTGCCAGCAGTTTGTCGTCCAGGGGAGAGGAAAAACTGTTTTTT	CASSLSSRGEEKLFF
TRBV9	.	TRBJ1-2	TGTGCCAGCAGCGTAGATCAGTTTGGCTACACCTTC	CASSVDQFGYTF